A selection of T cell receptor beta chains follows, all from one sample in a study of T cell responses to AZD1222 COVID-19 vaccine. Produced via immunoSEQ multiplex PCR; TCRdb's table is partial and in-frame only. The sample includes 95,000 to 110,000 clones, roughly 91% of them seen just once. The sample here was peripheral blood, taken on day 0 of AZD1222 vaccination. The receptor source for this set is an adult in good health. Each CDR3 is given with its conserved first and last residue. D genes are given only for firm matches. Rows may omit the clone size; those that give it use once, few, many or a size class.

TRBJ2-3 | TRBD2 | TRBV7-2 | . | TGTGCCAGCAGCTTCTCTAGCGGGATAACGAAAGATACGCAGTATTTT | CASSFSSGITKDTQYF
TRBJ1-4 | . | TRBV3-1/TRBV3-2 | . | TGTGCCAGCAGCCCAACCTCAACTAATGAAAAACTGTTTTTT | CASSPTSTNEKLFF
TRBJ1-2 | . | TRBV27 | . | TGTGCCAGCAAGCCGGGGACGGTCTATGGCTACACCTTC | CASKPGTVYGYTF
TRBJ1-4 | TRBD1 | TRBV28 | . | TGTGCCAGCGGAACAGGGGTCGGGGAAAAACTGTTTTTT | CASGTGVGEKLFF
TRBJ1-5 | . | TRBV2 | . | TGTGCCAGCAGGGGGGGTGCAAGCAATCAGCCCCAGCATTTT | CASRGGASNQPQHF
TRBJ1-6 | . | TRBV30 | few | TGTGCCTGGAGTGACCCACCGAGAAGCTCCTATAATTCACCCCTCCACTTT | CAWSDPPRSSYNSPLHF
TRBJ2-7 | . | TRBV30 | . | TGTGCCTGGAGTAAGGGCGAGCAGTACTTC | CAWSKGEQYF
TRBJ2-1 | . | TRBV12-3/TRBV12-4 | . | TGTGCCAGCACAATGTATCTTGAGCAGTTCTTC | CASTMYLEQFF
TRBJ2-3 | TRBD2 | TRBV27 | . | TGTGCCAGCAGTTTCCTAGCGGGAGGGACAGATACGCAGTATTTT | CASSFLAGGTDTQYF
TRBJ1-4 | . | TRBV28 | . | TGTGCCAGCAGTTTCCGGGAAAAACTGTTTTTT | CASSFREKLFF
TRBJ2-7 | TRBD2 | TRBV6-5 | . | TGTGCCAGCAGTTCCATGGGTAGCGGGGTCTACGAGCAGTACTTC | CASSSMGSGVYEQYF
TRBJ2-7 | . | TRBV3-1/TRBV3-2 | . | TGTGCCAGCAGCCAAGAGAGTCTGGCAGCCCACGAGCAGTACTTC | CASSQESLAAHEQYF
TRBJ2-7 | TRBD2 | TRBV6-5 | . | TGTGCCAGCAGCCCACTAGCGGGAGCGTACGAGCAGTACTTC | CASSPLAGAYEQYF
TRBJ2-1 | TRBD1 | TRBV6-2/TRBV6-3 | . | TGTGCCAGCAGTAAACACAGGGGGCCCTACAATGAGCAGTTCTTC | CASSKHRGPYNEQFF
TRBJ1-4 | . | TRBV20-1 | . | TGCAGTGCTAGAGCAGGAAAACTGTTTTTT | CSARAGKLFF
TRBJ1-6 | . | TRBV6-1 | . | TGTGCCAGCAGTGAACTAGGGCTGCGAAATTCACCCCTCCACTTT | CASSELGLRNSPLHF
TRBJ2-2 | TRBD2 | TRBV6-5 | . | TGTGCCAGCAGTTTTAGCGGGACAAGGACCGGGGAGCTGTTTTTT | CASSFSGTRTGELFF